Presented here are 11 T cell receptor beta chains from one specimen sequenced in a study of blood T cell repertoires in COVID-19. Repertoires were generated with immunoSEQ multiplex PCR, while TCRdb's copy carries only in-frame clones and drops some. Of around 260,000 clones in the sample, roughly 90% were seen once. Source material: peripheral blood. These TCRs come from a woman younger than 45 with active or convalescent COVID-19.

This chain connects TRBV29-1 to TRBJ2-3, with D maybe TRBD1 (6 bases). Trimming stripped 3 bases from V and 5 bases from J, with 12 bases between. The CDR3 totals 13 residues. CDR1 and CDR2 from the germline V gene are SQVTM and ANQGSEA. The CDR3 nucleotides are TGCAGCGTTGACAGGGGACGGGGAGATACGCAGTATTTT. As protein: CSVDRGRGDTQYF.

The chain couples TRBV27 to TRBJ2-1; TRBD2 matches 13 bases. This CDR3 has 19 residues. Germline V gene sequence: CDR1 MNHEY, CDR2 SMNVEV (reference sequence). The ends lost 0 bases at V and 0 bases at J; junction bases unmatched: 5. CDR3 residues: CASSLSSTSGGSSYNEQFF. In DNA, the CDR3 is TGTGCCAGCAGTTTATCGTCGACTAGCGGGGGGAGCTCCTACAATGAGCAGTTCTTC.

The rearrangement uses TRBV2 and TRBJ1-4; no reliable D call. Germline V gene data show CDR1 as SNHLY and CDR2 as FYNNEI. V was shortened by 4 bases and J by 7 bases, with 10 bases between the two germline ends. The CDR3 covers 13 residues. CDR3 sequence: CASSAGDGEKLFF. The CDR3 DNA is TGTGCCAGCAGTGCAGGCGACGGTGAAAAACTGTTTTTT. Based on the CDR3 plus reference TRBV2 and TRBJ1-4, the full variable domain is EPEVTQTPSHQVTQMGQEVILRCVPISNHLYFYWYRQILGQKVEFLVSFYNNEISEKSEIFDDQFSVERPDGSNFTLKIRSTKLEDSAMYFCASSAGDGEKLFFGSGTQLSVL.

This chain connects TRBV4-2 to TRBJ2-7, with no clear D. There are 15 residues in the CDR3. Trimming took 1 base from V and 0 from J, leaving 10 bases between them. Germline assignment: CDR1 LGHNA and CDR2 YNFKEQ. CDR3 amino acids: CASSQVLAHSYEQYF. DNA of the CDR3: TGTGCCAGCAGCCAAGTCCTGGCCCACTCCTACGAGCAGTACTTC.

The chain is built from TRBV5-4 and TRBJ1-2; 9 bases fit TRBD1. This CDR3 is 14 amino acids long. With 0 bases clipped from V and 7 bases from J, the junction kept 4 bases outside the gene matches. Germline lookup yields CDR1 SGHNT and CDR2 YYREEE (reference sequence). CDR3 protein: CASSLDRGLSGYTF. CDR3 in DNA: TGTGCCAGCAGCTTGGACAGGGGGCTGTCTGGCTACACCTTC.

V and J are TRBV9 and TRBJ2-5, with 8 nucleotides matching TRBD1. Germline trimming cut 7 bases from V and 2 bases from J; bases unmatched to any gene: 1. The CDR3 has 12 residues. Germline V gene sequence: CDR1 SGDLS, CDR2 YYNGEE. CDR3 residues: CASGDRQETQYF. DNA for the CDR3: TGTGCCAGCGGGGACAGGCAAGAGACCCAGTACTTC.

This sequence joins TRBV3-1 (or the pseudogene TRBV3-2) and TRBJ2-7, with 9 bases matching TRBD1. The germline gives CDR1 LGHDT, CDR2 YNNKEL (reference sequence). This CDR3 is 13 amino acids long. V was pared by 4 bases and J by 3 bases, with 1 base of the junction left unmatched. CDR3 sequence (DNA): TGTGCCAGCAGCCGACAGGGGGTCTACGAGCAGTACTTC. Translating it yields CASSRQGVYEQYF.

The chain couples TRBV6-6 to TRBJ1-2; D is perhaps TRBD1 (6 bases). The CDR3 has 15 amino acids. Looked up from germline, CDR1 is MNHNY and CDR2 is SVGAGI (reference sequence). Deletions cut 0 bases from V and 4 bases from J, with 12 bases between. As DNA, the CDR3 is TGTGCCAGCAGTTACTCACAGGGATCCTCCTATGGCTACACCTTC. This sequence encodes CASSYSQGSSYGYTF.

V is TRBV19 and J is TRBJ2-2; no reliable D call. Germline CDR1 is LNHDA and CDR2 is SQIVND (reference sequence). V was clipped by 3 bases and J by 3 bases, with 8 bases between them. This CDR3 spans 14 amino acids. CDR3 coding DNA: TGTGCCAGTAGTATTGGCCTAGACACCGGGGAGCTGTTTTTT. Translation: CASSIGLDTGELFF.

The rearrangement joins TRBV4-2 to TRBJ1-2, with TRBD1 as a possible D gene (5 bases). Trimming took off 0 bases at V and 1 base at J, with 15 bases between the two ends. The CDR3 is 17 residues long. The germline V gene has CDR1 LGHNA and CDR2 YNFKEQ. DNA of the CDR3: TGTGCCAGCAGCCAAGACGGATGGACACCAAGTAACTATGGCTACACCTTC. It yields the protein CASSQDGWTPSNYGYTF.

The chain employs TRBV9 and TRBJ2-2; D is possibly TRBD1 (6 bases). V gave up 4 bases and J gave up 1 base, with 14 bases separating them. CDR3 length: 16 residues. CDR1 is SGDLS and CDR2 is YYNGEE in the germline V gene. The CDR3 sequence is CASSSLGTLNTGELFF. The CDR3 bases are TGTGCCAGCAGCTCCCTCGGGACATTGAACACCGGGGAGCTGTTTTTT.